This record looks at one TCR beta chain sequence and its context. The V and J ends lost 2 bases and 4 bases, in that order; junction bases with no gene match: 3. The CDR3 totals 16 residues. Looked up from germline, CDR1 is LNHDA and CDR2 is SQIVND (reference sequence). The study ran its PCR with 60 Vbeta and 13 Jbeta primers. Measured with immunoSEQ multiplex PCR; TCRdb has only the in-frame clones, and not every one. The sample lists around 130,000 clones; over 70% were seen once. These data originate in a study of cytomegalovirus exposure and HLA in healthy donors. V is TRBV19 and J is TRBJ2-5; 14 positions agree with TRBD2. The sequencing sample was made of PBMCs. This receptor was taken from a woman between 40 and 50 years old in good health and CMV-seropositive. The CDR3 DNA is TGTGCCAGTAGTATAAATGGACTAGCGGGGGGAGAGACCCAGTACTTC. It encodes CASSINGLAGGETQYF. Complete variable domain (other parts from reference TRBV19 and TRBJ2-5): DGGITQSPKYLFRKEGQNVTLSCEQNLNHDAMYWYRQDPGQGLRLIYYSQIVNDFQKGDIAEGYSVSREKKESFPLTVTSAQKNPTAFYLCASSINGLAGGETQYFGPGTRLLVL.